This T cell receptor beta chain is drawn from a study of T-cell reconstitution after alpha-beta-depleted transplantation in children. The germline gives CDR1 DFQATT, CDR2 SNEGSKA (reference sequence). The CDR3 extends over 17 amino acids. J lost 3 bases, V lost 6 bases, and 12 bases had no gene match. A remark on this clonotype: Its antigen is unidentified.

Study findings and constraints: Several hundred expanded graft clones reportedly gave rise to the alpha-beta T cells present about two months after transplant. Newly generated T cells supplied most T-cell counts and diversity one year post-transplant. Several patients had high TCRbeta diversity at day 60; it came from surviving recipient T cells and thymic progenitors.

A TCRbeta library incorporating unique molecular identifiers was prepared. TCRdb independently ran MiXCR on the PCR reads; one entry per CDR3 protein. The sample records 200,000 or so distinct CDR3 sequences, roughly 6.3% being singletons. The material sequenced was PBMCs, taken before TCRalphabeta/CD19-depleted stem cell transplant. This TCR was sampled from a girl under three years old with combined immunodeficiency, due to receive a stem cell transplant. The chain couples TRBV20-1 to TRBJ2-3, with 13 bases aligning to TRBD2. The CDR3 bases are TGCAGTGCGCCTTGGACTAGCGGGAGATTGAGAACAGATACGCAGTATTTT. Translated, it gives CSAPWTSGRLRTDTQYF.